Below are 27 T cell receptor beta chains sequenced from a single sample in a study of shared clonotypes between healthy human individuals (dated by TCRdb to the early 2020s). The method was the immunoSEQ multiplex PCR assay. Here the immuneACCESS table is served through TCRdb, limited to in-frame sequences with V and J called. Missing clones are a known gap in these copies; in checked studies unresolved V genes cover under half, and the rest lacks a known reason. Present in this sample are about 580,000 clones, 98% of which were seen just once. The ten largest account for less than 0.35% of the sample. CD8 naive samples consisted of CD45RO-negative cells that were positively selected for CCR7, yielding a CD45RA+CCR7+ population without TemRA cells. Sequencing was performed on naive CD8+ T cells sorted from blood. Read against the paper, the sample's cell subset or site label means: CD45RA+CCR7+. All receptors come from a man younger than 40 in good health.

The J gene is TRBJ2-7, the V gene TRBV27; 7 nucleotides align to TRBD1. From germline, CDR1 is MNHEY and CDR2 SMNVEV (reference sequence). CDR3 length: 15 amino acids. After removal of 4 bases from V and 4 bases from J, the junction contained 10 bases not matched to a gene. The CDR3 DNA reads TGTGCCAGCAGTTCACCTATCGGACAGGATTACGAGCAGTACTTC. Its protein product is CASSSPIGQDYEQYF.

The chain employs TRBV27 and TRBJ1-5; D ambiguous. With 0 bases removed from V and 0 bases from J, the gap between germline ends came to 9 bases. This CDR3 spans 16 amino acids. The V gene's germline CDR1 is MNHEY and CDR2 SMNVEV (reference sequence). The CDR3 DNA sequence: TGTGCCAGCAGTTTATCGGGCAGTAATAGCAATCAGCCCCAGCATTTT. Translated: CASSLSGSNSNQPQHF.

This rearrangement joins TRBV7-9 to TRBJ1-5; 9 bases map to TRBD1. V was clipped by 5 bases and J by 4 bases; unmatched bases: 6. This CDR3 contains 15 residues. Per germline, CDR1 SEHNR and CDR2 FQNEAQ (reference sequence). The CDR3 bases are TGTGCCAGCAGCGACGGGACAGGGCTGAATCAGCCCCAGCATTTT. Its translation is CASSDGTGLNQPQHF.

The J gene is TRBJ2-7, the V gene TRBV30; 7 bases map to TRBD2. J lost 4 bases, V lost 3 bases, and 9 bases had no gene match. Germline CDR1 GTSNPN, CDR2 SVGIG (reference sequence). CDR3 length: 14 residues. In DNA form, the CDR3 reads TGTGCCTGGAGGCATGCTAGCGGCCGTTACGAGCAGTACTTC. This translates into CAWRHASGRYEQYF.

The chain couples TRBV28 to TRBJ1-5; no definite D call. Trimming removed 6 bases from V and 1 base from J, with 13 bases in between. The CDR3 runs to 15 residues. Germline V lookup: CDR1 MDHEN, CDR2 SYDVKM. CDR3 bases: TGTGCCAGCAGATTCGCTTGGCCGAGCAATCAGCCCCAGCATTTT. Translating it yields CASRFAWPSNQPQHF.

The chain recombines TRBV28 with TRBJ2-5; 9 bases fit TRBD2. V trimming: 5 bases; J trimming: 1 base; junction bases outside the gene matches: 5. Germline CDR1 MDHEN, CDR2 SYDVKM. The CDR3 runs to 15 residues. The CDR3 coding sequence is TGTGCCAGCAGTGAACTAGCGGGCAGCCAAGAGACCCAGTACTTC. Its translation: CASSELAGSQETQYF. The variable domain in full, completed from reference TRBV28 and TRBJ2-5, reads DVKVTQSSRYLVKRTGEKVFLECVQDMDHENMFWYRQDPGLGLRLIYFSYDVKMKEKGDIPEGYSVSREKKERFSLILESASTNQTSMYLCASSELAGSQETQYFGPGTRLLVL.

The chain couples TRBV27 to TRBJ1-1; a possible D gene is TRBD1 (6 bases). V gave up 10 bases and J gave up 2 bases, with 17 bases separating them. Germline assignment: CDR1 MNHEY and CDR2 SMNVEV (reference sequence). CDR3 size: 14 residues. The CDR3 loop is CATKFAGANTEAFF. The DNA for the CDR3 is TGTGCCACCAAGTTCGCGGGGGCTAACACTGAAGCTTTCTTT.

The CDR3 DNA reads as TGTGCCAGTAGTATGGGGACTTTTTACAATGAGCAGTTCTTC. The encoded protein is CASSMGTFYNEQFF. The chain joins TRBV19 to TRBJ2-1; the D gene is possibly TRBD2 (6 bases). This CDR3 has 14 residues. Germline V gene lookup returns CDR1 LNHDA and CDR2 SQIVND (reference sequence). V dropped 3 bases and J dropped 4 bases, with 10 bases sitting between them.

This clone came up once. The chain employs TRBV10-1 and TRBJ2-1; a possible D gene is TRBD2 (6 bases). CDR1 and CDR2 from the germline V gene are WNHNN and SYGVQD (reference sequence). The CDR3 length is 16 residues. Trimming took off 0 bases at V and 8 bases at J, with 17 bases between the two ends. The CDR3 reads CASSESIGRKRDEQFF. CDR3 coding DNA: TGCGCCAGCAGTGAGTCGATCGGTAGAAAGCGGGATGAGCAGTTCTTC.

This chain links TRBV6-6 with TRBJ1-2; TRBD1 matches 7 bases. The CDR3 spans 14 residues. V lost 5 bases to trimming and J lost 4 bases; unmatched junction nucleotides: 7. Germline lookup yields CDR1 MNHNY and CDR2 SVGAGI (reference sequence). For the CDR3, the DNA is TGTGCCAGCAGTGAGCTCGGGACAGTCTATGGCTACACCTTC. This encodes CASSELGTVYGYTF.

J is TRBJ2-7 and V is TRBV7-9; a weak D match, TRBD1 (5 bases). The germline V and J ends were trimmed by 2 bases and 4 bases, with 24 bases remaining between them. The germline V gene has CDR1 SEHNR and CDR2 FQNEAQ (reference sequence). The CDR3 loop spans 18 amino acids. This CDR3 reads CASSLRVGMTVPFYEQYF. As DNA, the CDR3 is TGTGCCAGCAGCTTAAGGGTAGGGATGACAGTTCCCTTTTACGAGCAGTACTTC.

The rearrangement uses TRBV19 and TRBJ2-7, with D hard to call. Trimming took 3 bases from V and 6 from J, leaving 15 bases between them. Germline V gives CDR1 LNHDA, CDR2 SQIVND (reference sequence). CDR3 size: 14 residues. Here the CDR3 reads CASSITGVSGEQYF. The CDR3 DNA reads TGTGCCAGTAGTATCACTGGCGTTTCTGGCGAGCAGTACTTC.

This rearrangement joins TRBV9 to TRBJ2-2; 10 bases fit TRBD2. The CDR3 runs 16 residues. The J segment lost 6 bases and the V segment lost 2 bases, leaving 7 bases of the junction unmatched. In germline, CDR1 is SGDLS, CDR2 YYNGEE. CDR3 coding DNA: TGTGCCAGCAGCGTCACTAGCGGGATAGTACCCGGGGAGCTGTTTTTT. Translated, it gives CASSVTSGIVPGELFF.

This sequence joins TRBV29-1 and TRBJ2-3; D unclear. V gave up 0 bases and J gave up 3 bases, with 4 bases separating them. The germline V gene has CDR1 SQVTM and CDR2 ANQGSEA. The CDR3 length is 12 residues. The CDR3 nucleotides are TGCAGCGTTGAAGAAGGTACAGATACGCAGTATTTT. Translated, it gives CSVEEGTDTQYF.

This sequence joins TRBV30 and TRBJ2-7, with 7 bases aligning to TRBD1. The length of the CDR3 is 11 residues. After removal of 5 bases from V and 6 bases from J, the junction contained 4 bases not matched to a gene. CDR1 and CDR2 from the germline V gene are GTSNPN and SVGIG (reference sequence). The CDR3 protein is CAWDRASEQYF. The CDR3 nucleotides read TGTGCCTGGGACAGGGCAAGCGAGCAGTACTTC. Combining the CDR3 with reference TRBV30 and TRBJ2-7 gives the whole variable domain SQTIHQWPATLVQPVGSPLSLECTVEGTSNPNLYWYRQAAGRGLQLLFYSVGIGQISSEVPQNLSASRPQDRQFILSSKKLLLSDSGFYLCAWDRASEQYFGPGTRLTVT.

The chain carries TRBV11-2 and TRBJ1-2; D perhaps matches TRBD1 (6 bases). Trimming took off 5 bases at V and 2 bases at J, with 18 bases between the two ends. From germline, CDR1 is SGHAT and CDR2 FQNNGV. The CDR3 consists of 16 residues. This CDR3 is CASSIIPGQRNYGYTF. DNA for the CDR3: TGTGCCAGCAGCATCATCCCAGGACAGAGAAACTATGGCTACACCTTC.

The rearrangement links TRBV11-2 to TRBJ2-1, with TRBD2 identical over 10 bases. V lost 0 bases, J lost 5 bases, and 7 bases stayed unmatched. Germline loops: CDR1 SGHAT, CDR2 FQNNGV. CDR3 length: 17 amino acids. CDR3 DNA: TGTGCCAGCAGCTTAGAACTTTTAGCGGGAGGTCACAATGAGCAGTTCTTC. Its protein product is CASSLELLAGGHNEQFF.

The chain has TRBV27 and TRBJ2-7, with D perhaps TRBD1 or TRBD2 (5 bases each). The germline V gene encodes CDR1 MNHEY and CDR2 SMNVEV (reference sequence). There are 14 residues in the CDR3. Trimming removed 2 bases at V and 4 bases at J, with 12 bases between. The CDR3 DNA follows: TGTGCCAGCAGTTTACCGGGGCGGGCATACGAGCAGTACTTC. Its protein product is CASSLPGRAYEQYF.

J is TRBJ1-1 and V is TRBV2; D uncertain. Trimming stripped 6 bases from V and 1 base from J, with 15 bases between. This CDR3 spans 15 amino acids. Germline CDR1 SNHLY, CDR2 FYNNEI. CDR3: CASREVAESNTEAFF. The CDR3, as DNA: TGTGCCAGCAGGGAGGTGGCAGAGTCGAACACTGAAGCTTTCTTT.

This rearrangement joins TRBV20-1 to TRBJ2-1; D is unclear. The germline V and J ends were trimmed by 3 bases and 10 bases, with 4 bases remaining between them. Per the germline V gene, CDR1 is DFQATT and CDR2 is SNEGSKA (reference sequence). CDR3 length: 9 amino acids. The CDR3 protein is CSASREQFF. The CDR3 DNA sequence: TGCAGTGCTAGTCGGGAGCAGTTCTTC.

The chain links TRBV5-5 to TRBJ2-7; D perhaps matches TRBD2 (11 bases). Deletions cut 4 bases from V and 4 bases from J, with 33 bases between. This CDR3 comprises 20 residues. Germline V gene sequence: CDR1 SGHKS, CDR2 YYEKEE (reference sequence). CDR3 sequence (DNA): TGTGCCAGCAGCCAGACCGGGACAGGGGTCCTTAGCGGGAGGGGGTACGAGCAGTACTTC. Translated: CASSQTGTGVLSGRGYEQYF.

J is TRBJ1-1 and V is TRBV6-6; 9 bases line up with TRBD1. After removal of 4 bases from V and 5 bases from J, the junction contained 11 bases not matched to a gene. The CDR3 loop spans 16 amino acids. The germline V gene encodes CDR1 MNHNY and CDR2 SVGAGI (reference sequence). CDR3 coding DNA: TGTGCCAGCAGTTCCTCCGGGACAGGGAGGCTAACTGAAGCTTTCTTT. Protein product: CASSSSGTGRLTEAFF.

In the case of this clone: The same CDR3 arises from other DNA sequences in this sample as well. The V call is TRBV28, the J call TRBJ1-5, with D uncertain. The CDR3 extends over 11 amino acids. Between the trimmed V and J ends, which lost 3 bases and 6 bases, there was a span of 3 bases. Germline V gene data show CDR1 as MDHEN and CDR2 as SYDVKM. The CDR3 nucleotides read TGTGCCAGCAGTTTGGGTCAGCCCCAGCATTTT. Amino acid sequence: CASSLGQPQHF. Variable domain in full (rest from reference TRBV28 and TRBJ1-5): DVKVTQSSRYLVKRTGEKVFLECVQDMDHENMFWYRQDPGLGLRLIYFSYDVKMKEKGDIPEGYSVSREKKERFSLILESASTNQTSMYLCASSLGQPQHFGDGTRLSIL.

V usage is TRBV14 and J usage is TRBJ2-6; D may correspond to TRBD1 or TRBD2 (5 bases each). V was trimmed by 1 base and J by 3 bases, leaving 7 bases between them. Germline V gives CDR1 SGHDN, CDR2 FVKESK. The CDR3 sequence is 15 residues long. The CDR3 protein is CASSQVGVGANVLTF. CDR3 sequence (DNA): TGTGCCAGCAGCCAAGTGGGGGTTGGGGCCAACGTCCTGACTTTC.

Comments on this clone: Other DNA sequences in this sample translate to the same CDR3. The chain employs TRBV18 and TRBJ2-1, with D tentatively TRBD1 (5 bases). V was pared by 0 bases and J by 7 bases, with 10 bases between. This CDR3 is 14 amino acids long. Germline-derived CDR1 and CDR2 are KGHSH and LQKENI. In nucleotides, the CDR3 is TGTGCCAGCTCACCACCGTATAGACAGAATGAGCAGTTCTTC. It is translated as CASSPPYRQNEQFF.

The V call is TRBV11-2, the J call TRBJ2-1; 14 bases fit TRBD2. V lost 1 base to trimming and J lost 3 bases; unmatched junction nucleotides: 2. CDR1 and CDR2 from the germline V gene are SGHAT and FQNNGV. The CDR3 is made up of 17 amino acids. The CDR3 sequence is CASSLGTSGRFYNEQFF. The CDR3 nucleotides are TGTGCCAGCAGCTTAGGGACTAGCGGGAGGTTCTACAATGAGCAGTTCTTC.

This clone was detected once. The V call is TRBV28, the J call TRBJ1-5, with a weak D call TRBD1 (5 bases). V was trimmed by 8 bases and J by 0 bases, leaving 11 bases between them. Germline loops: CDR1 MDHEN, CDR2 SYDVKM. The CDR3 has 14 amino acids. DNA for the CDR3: TGTGCCAGCCGGACACTAGATAGCAATCAGCCCCAGCATTTT. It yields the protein CASRTLDSNQPQHF. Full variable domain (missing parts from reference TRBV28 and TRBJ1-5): DVKVTQSSRYLVKRTGEKVFLECVQDMDHENMFWYRQDPGLGLRLIYFSYDVKMKEKGDIPEGYSVSREKKERFSLILESASTNQTSMYLCASRTLDSNQPQHFGDGTRLSIL.